Sequencing of this TCR beta chain was carried out in a study of early T cells in non-severe SARS-CoV-2 infection. TCRdb called the 5' RACE reads again in MiXCR, with one record for every CDR3 protein. The sample includes about 130,000 distinct CDR3 sequences, under 15% of them seen just once. V lost 4 bases to trimming and J lost 2 bases, with 11 bases between them. The CDR3 spans 14 residues. Germline CDR1 is MNHEY and CDR2 is SVGEGT. Broader study findings: CD4 and private specificities were missed by VDJdb matching, which favored anti-spike CD8 responses.

Notes on this clonotype: Its cognate antigen is unknown.

The receptor's source is an adult who was a healthcare worker with PCR-confirmed SARS-CoV-2 infection or an uninfected control (not recorded which). Sequenced sample: whole blood. The chain combines TRBV6-2 or TRBV6-3 with TRBJ1-2; the D is unclear. CDR3 region: CASSWSGTNYGYTF. CDR3 bases: TGTGCCAGCAGTTGGTCAGGAACCAACTATGGCTACACCTTC.